This T cell receptor beta chain is drawn from a study of blood T cell repertoires in COVID-19. As for the study in general: COVID-19 samples collected from the United States, Italy and Spain covered acute and convalescent phases.

As handled by the study authors: It was from reference gene primer amplification that nucleated cell counts were estimated. Sequenced by immunoSEQ multiplex PCR; TCRdb stores in-frame clones only, minus some. V and J calls and clone size follow that table, whereas D and trimming were derived from the DNA. The data show under 200,000 clones, approximately 85% seen once. CDR3 length: 16 residues. CDR1 and CDR2 from the germline V gene are SGDLS and YYNGEE. With 3 bases clipped from V and 3 bases from J, the junction kept 8 bases outside the gene matches. This chain uses TRBV9 with TRBJ2-1; 8 nucleotides match TRBD2. This receptor was identified in a man aged 40-49 years who had recovered from COVID-19. Material for sequencing was peripheral blood. Here the CDR3 reads CASSATTSGLYNEQFF. The CDR3 DNA sequence: TGTGCCAGCAGCGCCACTACTAGCGGCCTCTACAATGAGCAGTTCTTC. Based on the CDR3 plus reference TRBV9 and TRBJ2-1, the full variable domain is DSGVTQTPKHLITATGQRVTLRCSPRSGDLSVYWYQQSLDQGLQFLIQYYNGEERAKGNILERFSAQQFPDLHSELNLSSLELGDSALYFCASSATTSGLYNEQFFGPGTRLTVL.